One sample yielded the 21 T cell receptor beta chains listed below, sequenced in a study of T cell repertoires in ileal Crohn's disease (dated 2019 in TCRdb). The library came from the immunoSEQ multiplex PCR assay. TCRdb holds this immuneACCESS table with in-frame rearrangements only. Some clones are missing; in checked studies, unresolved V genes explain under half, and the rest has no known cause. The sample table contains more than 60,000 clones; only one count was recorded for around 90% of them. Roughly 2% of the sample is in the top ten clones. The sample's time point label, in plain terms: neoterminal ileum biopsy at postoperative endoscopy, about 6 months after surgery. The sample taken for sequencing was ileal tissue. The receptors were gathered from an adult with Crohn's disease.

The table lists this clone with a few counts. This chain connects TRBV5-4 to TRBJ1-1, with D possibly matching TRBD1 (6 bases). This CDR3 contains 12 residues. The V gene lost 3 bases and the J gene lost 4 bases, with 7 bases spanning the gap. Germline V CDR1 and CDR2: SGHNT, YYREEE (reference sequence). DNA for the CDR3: TGTGCCAGCAGCTGGGACACCACTGAAGCTTTCTTT. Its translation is CASSWDTTEAFF.

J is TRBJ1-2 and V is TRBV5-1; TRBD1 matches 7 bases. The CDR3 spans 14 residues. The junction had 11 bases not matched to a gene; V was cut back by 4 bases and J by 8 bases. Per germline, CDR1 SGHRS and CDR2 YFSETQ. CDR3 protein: CASSPFAGGDGYTF. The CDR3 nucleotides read TGCGCCAGCAGCCCTTTCGCAGGGGGAGACGGCTACACCTTC.

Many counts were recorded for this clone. CDR3 protein: CASSYRGGEKLFF. CDR3 nucleotides: TGTGCCAGCAGCTACAGGGGGGGAGAAAAACTGTTTTTT. The chain recombines TRBV2 with TRBJ1-4; TRBD1 matches 8 bases. Germline V gives CDR1 SNHLY, CDR2 FYNNEI. Germline trimming cut 6 bases from V and 8 bases from J; bases unmatched to any gene: 5. CDR3 size: 13 residues.

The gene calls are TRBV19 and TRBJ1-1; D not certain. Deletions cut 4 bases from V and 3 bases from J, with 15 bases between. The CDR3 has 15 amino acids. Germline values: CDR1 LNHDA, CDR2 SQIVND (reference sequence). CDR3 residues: CASSTLAGVDTEAFF. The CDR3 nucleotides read TGTGCCAGTAGTACCCTCGCGGGAGTGGACACTGAAGCTTTCTTT.

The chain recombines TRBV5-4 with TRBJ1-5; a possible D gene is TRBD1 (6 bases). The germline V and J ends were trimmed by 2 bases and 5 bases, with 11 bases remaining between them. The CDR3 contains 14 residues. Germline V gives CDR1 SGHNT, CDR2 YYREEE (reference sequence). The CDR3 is CASSLQGTHQPQHF. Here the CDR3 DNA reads TGTGCCAGCAGCTTACAGGGAACTCATCAGCCCCAGCATTTT.

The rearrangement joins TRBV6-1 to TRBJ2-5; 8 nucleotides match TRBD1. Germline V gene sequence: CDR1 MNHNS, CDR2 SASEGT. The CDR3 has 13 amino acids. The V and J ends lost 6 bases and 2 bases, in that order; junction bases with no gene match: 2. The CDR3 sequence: CASSRDRQETQYF. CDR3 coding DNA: TGTGCCAGCAGCCGGGACAGGCAAGAGACCCAGTACTTC.

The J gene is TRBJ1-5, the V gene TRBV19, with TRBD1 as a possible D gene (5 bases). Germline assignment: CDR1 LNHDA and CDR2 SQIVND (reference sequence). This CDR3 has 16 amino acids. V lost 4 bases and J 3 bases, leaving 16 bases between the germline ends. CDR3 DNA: TGTGCCAGTAGTAGCGGGGCGCTTGCTTCCAATCAGCCCCAGCATTTT. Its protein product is CASSSGALASNQPQHF.

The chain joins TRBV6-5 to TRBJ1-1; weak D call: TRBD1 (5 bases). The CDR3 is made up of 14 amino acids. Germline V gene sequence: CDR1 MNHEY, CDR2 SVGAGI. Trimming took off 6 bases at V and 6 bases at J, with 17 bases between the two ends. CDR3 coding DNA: TGTGCCAGCAGAGACCAAGACAGAAAGGCTGAAGCTTTCTTT. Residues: CASRDQDRKAEAFF.

The CDR3: CASSLPHNEQFF. The CDR3 region has the DNA TGTGCCAGCAGCTTACCTCACAATGAGCAGTTCTTC. V usage is TRBV7-9 and J usage is TRBJ2-1; D gene uncertain. Germline V gene lookup returns CDR1 SEHNR and CDR2 FQNEAQ (reference sequence). This CDR3 comprises 12 residues. Trimming took off 2 bases at V and 5 bases at J, with 4 bases between the two ends. Full variable domain (outside the CDR3, taken from reference TRBV7-9 and TRBJ2-1): DTGVSQNPRHKITKRGQNVTFRCDPISEHNRLYWYRQTLGQGPEFLTYFQNEAQLEKSRLLSDRFSAERPKGSFSTLEIQRTEQGDSAMYLCASSLPHNEQFFGPGTRLTVL.

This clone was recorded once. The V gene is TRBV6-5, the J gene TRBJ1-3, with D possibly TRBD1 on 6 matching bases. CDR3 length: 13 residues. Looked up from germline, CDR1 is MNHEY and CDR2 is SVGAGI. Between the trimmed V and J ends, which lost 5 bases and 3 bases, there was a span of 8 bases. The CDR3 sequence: CASSIQGGNTIYF. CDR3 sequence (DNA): TGTGCCAGCAGTATACAGGGTGGAAACACCATATATTTT.

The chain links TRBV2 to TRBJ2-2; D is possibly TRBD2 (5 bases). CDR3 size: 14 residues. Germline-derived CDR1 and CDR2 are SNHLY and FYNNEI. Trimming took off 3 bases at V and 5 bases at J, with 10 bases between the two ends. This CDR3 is CASSEVRATGELFF. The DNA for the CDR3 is TGTGCCAGCAGTGAGGTGCGGGCGACCGGGGAGCTGTTTTTT. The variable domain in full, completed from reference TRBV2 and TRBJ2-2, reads EPEVTQTPSHQVTQMGQEVILRCVPISNHLYFYWYRQILGQKVEFLVSFYNNEISEKSEIFDDQFSVERPDGSNFTLKIRSTKLEDSAMYFCASSEVRATGELFFGEGSRLTVL.

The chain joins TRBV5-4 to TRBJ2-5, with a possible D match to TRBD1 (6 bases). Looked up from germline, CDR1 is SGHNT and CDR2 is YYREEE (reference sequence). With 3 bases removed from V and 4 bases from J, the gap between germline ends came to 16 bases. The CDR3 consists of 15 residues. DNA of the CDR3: TGTGCCAGCAGCTCAAAAACAGGGTTAGGAGAGACCCAGTACTTC. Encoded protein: CASSSKTGLGETQYF.

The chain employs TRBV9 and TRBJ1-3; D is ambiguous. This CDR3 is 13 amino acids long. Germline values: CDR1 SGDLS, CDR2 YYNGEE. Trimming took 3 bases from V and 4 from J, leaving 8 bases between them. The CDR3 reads CASSESQGNTIYF. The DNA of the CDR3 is TGTGCCAGCAGCGAGTCACAAGGAAACACCATATATTTT. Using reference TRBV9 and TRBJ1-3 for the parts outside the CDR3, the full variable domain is DSGVTQTPKHLITATGQRVTLRCSPRSGDLSVYWYQQSLDQGLQFLIQYYNGEERAKGNILERFSAQQFPDLHSELNLSSLELGDSALYFCASSESQGNTIYFGEGSWLTVV.

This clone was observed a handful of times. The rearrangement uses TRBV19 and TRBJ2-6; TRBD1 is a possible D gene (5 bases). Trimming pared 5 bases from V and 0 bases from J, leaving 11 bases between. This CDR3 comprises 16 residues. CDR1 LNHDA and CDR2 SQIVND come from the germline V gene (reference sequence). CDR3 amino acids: CASSSRQSSGANVLTF. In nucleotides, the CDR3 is TGTGCCAGTAGTTCGCGACAGAGCTCTGGGGCCAACGTCCTGACTTTC.

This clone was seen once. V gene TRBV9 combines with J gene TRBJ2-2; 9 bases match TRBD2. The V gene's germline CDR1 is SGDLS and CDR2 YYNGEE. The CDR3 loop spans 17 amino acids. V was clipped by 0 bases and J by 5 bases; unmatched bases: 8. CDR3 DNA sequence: TGTGCCAGCAGCGTAGCCAGCGGGGGGATAAGAACCGGGGAGCTGTTTTTT. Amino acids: CASSVASGGIRTGELFF.

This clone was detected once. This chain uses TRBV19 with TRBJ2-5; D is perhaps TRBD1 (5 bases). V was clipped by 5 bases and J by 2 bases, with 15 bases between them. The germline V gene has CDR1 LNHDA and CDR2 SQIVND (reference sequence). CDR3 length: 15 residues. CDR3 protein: CASSRGPRVQETQYF. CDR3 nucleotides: TGTGCCAGTAGTCGAGGACCCAGGGTACAAGAGACCCAGTACTTC.

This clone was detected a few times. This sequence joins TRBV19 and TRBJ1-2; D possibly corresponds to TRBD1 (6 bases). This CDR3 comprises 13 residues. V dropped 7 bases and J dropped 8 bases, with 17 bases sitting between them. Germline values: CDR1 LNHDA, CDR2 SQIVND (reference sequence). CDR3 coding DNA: TGTGCCAGTAAAATACTGGGGGCGGGCGGCTACACCTTC. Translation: CASKILGAGGYTF.

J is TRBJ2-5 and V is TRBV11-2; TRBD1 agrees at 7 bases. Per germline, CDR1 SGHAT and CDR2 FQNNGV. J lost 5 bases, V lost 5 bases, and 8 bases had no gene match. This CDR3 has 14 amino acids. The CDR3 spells CASSKQGSVETQYF. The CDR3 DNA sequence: TGTGCCAGCAGCAAACAGGGGTCGGTGGAGACCCAGTACTTC.

CDR3 coding DNA: TGTGCCAGTAGTCAGGACAGCGGATATCAGCCCCAGCATTTT. Its protein is CASSQDSGYQPQHF. This chain connects TRBV19 to TRBJ1-5; tentatively, D is TRBD1 (6 bases). The CDR3 is 14 residues long. Trimming pared 5 bases from V and 5 bases from J, leaving 13 bases between. Germline values: CDR1 LNHDA, CDR2 SQIVND (reference sequence).

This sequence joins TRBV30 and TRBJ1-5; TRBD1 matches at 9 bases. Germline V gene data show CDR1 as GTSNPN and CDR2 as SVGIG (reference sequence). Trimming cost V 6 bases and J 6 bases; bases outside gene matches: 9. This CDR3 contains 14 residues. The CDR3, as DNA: TGTGCCTGCAGGACAGGGGATTACCGTCAGCCCCAGCATTTT. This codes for CACRTGDYRQPQHF.

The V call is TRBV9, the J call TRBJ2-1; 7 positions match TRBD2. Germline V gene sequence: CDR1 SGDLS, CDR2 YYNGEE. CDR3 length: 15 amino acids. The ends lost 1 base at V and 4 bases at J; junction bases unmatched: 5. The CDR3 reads CASSVSASGYNEQFF. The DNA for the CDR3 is TGTGCCAGCAGCGTATCCGCTAGCGGTTACAATGAGCAGTTCTTC.